This T cell receptor (beta chain) was documented in a study of beta chain features in type 1 diabetes. V lost 3 bases to trimming and J lost 2 bases, with 17 bases between them. Germline CDR1 is SGHRS and CDR2 is YFSETQ. This CDR3 has 16 residues. What was sequenced were expressed TCRB transcripts, since all of the isolated RNA had been reverse transcribed. Clones were sequenced by immunoSEQ multiplex PCR, and TCRdb holds only the in-frame ones, with some missing. The data hold under 400,000 clones, with 20% observed a single time. The origin of this receptor is a woman aged 18-29 years in good health. Sequences were obtained from naive CD4+ T cells from blood. V is TRBV5-1 and J is TRBJ2-5, with D maybe TRBD1 (6 bases). The CDR3 region is CASSWPGPGQQETQYF. The CDR3 region has the DNA TGCGCCAGCAGCTGGCCAGGACCAGGACAGCAAGAGACCCAGTACTTC.